The sequence of this TCR beta chain was determined in a study of blood T cells in healthy people across ages. PCR was performed a second time for about 7 to 11 cycles using a sample-barcoded 5' primer and a J-beta primer mix. Every single cDNA molecule received a tag from a template-switch adaptor with 12 random nucleotides. TCRdb re-analysed the 5' RACE reads in MiXCR, keeping a single row per CDR3 protein. The table has hundreds of thousands of distinct CDR3 sequences, around 49% seen once. The receptor was derived from a woman in her sixties or seventies in good health. Material for sequencing was blood.

The DNA for the CDR3 is TGTGCCAGCAGTTTATCGGGACAGAGCTACAATGAGCAGTACTTC. Amino acids: CASSLSGQSYNEQYF. The rearrangement links TRBV27 to TRBJ2-1; TRBD1 agrees at 7 bases. Judging by the DNA end, TRBJ2-7 fits better; the J call may be wrong. Germline lookup yields CDR1 MNHEY and CDR2 SMNVEV (reference sequence). This CDR3 has 15 residues.